This is a list of T cell receptor beta chains from one sample in a study of cytomegalovirus exposure and HLA in healthy donors. Only in-frame clones appear in the TCRdb table, and some are missing; sequencing was by immunoSEQ multiplex PCR. Of approximately 92,000 clones listed, about 85% were seen once; the top ten hold about 1.2%. Sequencing was performed on PBMCs. The receptors here all came from a girl aged 2 to 10 in good health and CMV-seropositive. CDR3s include the opening cysteine and the closing phenylalanine or tryptophan. A D gene is named only where the DNA matches it firmly. Expanded clones get a size class; other rows say once, few or many, or leave the size out.

V gene	D gene	clone size	J gene	CDR3 DNA	CDR3 protein
TRBV6-5	.	.	TRBJ2-7	TGTGCCAGCAGTTACGTCGCAGGTACCTACGAGCAGTACTTC	CASSYVAGTYEQYF
TRBV4-1	.	.	TRBJ2-4	TGCGCCAGCAGCCTTCAGTGGGCTAGCGTGGACAAAAACATTCAGTACTTC	CASSLQWASVDKNIQYF
TRBV2	TRBD1	.	TRBJ2-3	TGTGCCAGCAAATCATGGACAGGTTTGTTTGCAGATACGCAGTATTTT	CASKSWTGLFADTQYF
TRBV25-1	.	.	TRBJ1-2	TGTGCCAGCAGTGACGAAAGGTACAGCTCCAGGAGCTACACCTTC	CASSDERYSSRSYTF
TRBV27	TRBD2	.	TRBJ2-3	TGTGCCAGCAGTATGACTAGCGGGAGTTACGATACGCAGTATTTT	CASSMTSGSYDTQYF
TRBV11-2	.	.	TRBJ1-2	TGTGCCAGCAGCGGGCTATTCTATGGCTACACCTTC	CASSGLFYGYTF
TRBV7-9	.	.	TRBJ2-1	TGTGCCAGCAGCCCCTTCCTCCCGAATGAGCAGTTCTTC	CASSPFLPNEQFF
TRBV7-9	.	.	TRBJ1-2	TGTGCCAGCAGCTTAGCGCTCGTCAGCGGTGGCTACACCTTC	CASSLALVSGGYTF
TRBV6-5	.	.	TRBJ1-1	TGTGCCAGCAGTTACATAGGAGGAGATGAAGCTTTCTTT	CASSYIGGDEAFF
TRBV5-1	TRBD1	.	TRBJ1-2	TGCGCCAGCAGCCGACAGGGGGAAGATGGCTACACCTTC	CASSRQGEDGYTF
TRBV6-1	.	.	TRBJ1-3	TGTGCCAGCAGACAAAGTATACAGGTCGGAAACACCATATATTTT	CASRQSIQVGNTIYF
TRBV6-6	.	few	TRBJ1-5	TGTGCCAGCAGCTCGCCCACAGATAATCAGCCCCAGCATTTT	CASSSPTDNQPQHF
TRBV4-1	TRBD1	.	TRBJ2-5	TGCGCCAGCAGCCACGGACAGGGCACCAGAGAGACCCAGTACTTC	CASSHGQGTRETQYF
TRBV6-1	TRBD2	.	TRBJ2-5	TGTGCCAGCAGTGAACTCGGCGGGAGTGGGGAGGAGACCCAGTACTTC	CASSELGGSGEETQYF
TRBV10-3	.	.	TRBJ1-4	TGTGCCACGCGACATGCGCGAATGGGTGAAAAACTGTTTTTT	CATRHARMGEKLFF
TRBV9	.	once	TRBJ1-2	TGTGCCAGCAGCGTAGGCCAGGGTGCAAACTATGGCTACACCTTC	CASSVGQGANYGYTF
TRBV28	TRBD2	.	TRBJ2-7	TGTGCCAGCAGTAGGGTAGAAGCGGGAAGGCGGCGCGAGCAGTACTTC	CASSRVEAGRRREQYF
TRBV20-1	.	.	TRBJ2-1	TGCAGTGCTAGAAGCGACAATGAGCAGTTCTTC	CSARSDNEQFF
TRBV28	.	.	TRBJ1-1	TGTGCCAGCAGTCTCGGGTTCGGGGGGGGGACTGAAGCTTTCTTT	CASSLGFGGGTEAFF
TRBV29-1	TRBD1	once	TRBJ2-7	TGCAGCGTAAGGGGGACAGGATTTTCCGAGCAGTACTTC	CSVRGTGFSEQYF
TRBV7-9	TRBD1	.	TRBJ2-3	TGTGCCAGCAGTTTACAGGGGCCCACAGATACGCAGTATTTT	CASSLQGPTDTQYF
TRBV6-1	.	once	TRBJ1-1	TGTGCCAGCAGCCGAGAGAGTCCAGGAGCTTTCTTT	CASSRESPGAFF
TRBV7-9	.	few	TRBJ2-3	TGTGCCAGCAGCCCTCGGGGGATCACAGATACGCAGTATTTT	CASSPRGITDTQYF
TRBV6-1	.	.	TRBJ2-1	TGTGCCAGCAGTGAACTGAGGGACTTCCTCAATGAGCAGTTCTTC	CASSELRDFLNEQFF
TRBV7-9	TRBD1	.	TRBJ2-7	TGTGCCAGCTCAAGGATCGGACAGGGCATCTTTGGCGAGCAGTACTTC	CASSRIGQGIFGEQYF
TRBV7-9	TRBD1	.	TRBJ2-4	TGTGCCAGCAGCTTAGTGGACAGGGGGCGAGCCAAAAACATTCAGTACTTC	CASSLVDRGRAKNIQYF